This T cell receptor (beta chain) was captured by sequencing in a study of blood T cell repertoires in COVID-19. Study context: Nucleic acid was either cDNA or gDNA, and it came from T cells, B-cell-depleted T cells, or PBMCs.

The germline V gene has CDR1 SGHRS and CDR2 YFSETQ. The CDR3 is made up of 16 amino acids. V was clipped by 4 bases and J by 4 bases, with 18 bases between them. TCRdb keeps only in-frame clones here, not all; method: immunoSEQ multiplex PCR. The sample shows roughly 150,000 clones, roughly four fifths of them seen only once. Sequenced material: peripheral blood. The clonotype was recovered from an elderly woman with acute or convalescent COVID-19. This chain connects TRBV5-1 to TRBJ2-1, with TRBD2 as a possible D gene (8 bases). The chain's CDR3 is CASSPGLAGGYNEQFF. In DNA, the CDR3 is TGCGCCAGCAGCCCCGGACTAGCAGGGGGATACAATGAGCAGTTCTTC.